A single sample gave rise to the 7 T cell receptor beta chains below, sequenced in a study of cytomegalovirus exposure and HLA in healthy donors. In the PCR, 60 Vbeta and 13 Jbeta primers were used. Here immunoSEQ multiplex PCR was the method, and the copy in TCRdb shows in-frame clones only, minus some. The repertoire includes some 110,000 clones, around 70% of them detected once, and roughly 12% sits in the top ten. Source material: PBMCs. The receptors come from a woman aged 45-65 years in good health and CMV-seropositive.

This clone has more than one count but fewer than ten. The chain couples TRBV7-3 to TRBJ2-1, with D unclear. V was clipped by 5 bases and J by 9 bases, with 14 bases between them. This CDR3 comprises 13 residues. CDR1 SGHTA and CDR2 FQGTGA come from the germline V gene. In nucleotides, the CDR3 is TGTGCCAGCAGCCGAAGTCCTAGTACTGAGCAGTTCTTC. Its translation: CASSRSPSTEQFF.

This clone was observed a single time. V is TRBV14 and J is TRBJ2-2; 8 nucleotides match TRBD2. The V gene end was trimmed by 1 base and the J gene end by 3 bases; junction bases not matched to a gene: 4. This CDR3 comprises 16 residues. Germline V gene lookup returns CDR1 SGHDN and CDR2 FVKESK. The CDR3 reads CASSQAGGSYTGELFF. Written as DNA, the CDR3 is TGTGCCAGCAGCCAAGCGGGGGGGAGTTACACCGGGGAGCTGTTTTTT.

This chain uses TRBV28 with TRBJ2-7; D unclear. Germline V lookup: CDR1 MDHEN, CDR2 SYDVKM. Trimming removed 7 bases from V and 6 bases from J, with 19 bases in between. This CDR3 is built from 14 residues. The CDR3 loop reads CASTRYQALGEQYF. In DNA, the CDR3 is TGTGCCAGCACCAGGTATCAAGCTTTGGGCGAGCAGTACTTC.

Comment on this clone: The junction departs from the called germline gene at one end, perhaps through a read error. The sample contains more than one DNA sequence encoding this CDR3. The gene calls are TRBV6-1 and TRBJ1-1; no definite D call. The CDR3 has 13 residues. Germline V lookup: CDR1 MNHNS, CDR2 SASEGT. CDR3 in amino acids: CASSGAANTEAFF. As DNA, the CDR3 is TGTGCCAGCAGTGGAGCAGCGAACACTGAGGCTTTCTTT.

This chain connects TRBV6-5 to TRBJ2-3, with D perhaps matching TRBD1 (6 bases). V lost 5 bases to trimming and J lost 3 bases, with 9 bases between them. The CDR3 runs to 13 residues. CDR1 is MNHEY, CDR2 SVGAGI, per germline. This CDR3 reads CASSPTGTDTQYF. CDR3 bases: TGTGCCAGCAGTCCCACAGGGACAGATACGCAGTATTTT.

The J gene is TRBJ1-1, the V gene TRBV14, with 7 bases fitting TRBD1. V lost 0 bases to trimming and J lost 5 bases; unmatched junction nucleotides: 6. CDR1 and CDR2 from the germline V gene are SGHDN and FVKESK. The CDR3 extends over 15 amino acids. The CDR3 bases are TGTGCCAGCAGCCAAGAGACAGGGATAGGGACTGAAGCTTTCTTT. Translation: CASSQETGIGTEAFF.

This clone was seen more than once but under ten times. The chain uses TRBV6-5 and TRBJ1-4; 8 bases are shared with TRBD1. Looked up from germline, CDR1 is MNHEY and CDR2 is SVGAGI. V shed 6 bases and J 8 bases; nucleotides not matched to a gene: 11. This CDR3 is built from 15 residues. CDR3 nucleotides: TGTGCCAGCAGACGACAGGGGCTGGATGCGGAAAAACTGTTTTTT. Amino acid sequence: CASRRQGLDAEKLFF.